This T cell receptor beta chain was recorded in a study of CD8+ T cells in alopecia areata listed by TCRdb under 2018. Notes on the research overall: Treated patients were enrolled in an open-label pilot trial of oral tofacitinib, 5 to 10 mg twice daily, for moderate-to-severe alopecia areata. RNA was obtained with the PAXgene miRNA kit for fixed scalp, the miRNeasy kit for PBMCs, and the RNeasy kit for mouse skin. TCRbeta CDR3 regions were amplified by immunoSEQ multiplex PCR with 35 Vbeta forward and 13 Jbeta reverse primers. In humans, TCRbeta sequencing was performed on scalp tissue and on sorted CD4+ and CD8+ peripheral blood T cells from healthy controls and from patients with patchy or totalis/universalis alopecia areata. Scalp clonality was compared among normal scalp (n=4), patchy alopecia areata scalp (n=8), and alopecia totalis/universalis scalp (n=8). Patients stayed on tofacitinib for 6 to 18 months and then had 6 months of follow-up off drug so that delayed response and recurrence could be assessed. Patients on tofacitinib were biopsied at baseline and after 4 and 24 weeks of treatment, and several of the patients also had a later scalp biopsy. The study used high-throughput TCRbeta sequencing to examine T cell clonal expansion in alopecia areata, in both the C3H/HeJ mouse model and human patients.

Here is what the overall study found, with its caveats: Compared with normal scalp, lesional scalp had higher clonality and more expanded CD8+ clones, particularly in alopecia totalis/universalis, a pattern that suggests antigenic drive. Unlike mouse skin, which is dominated by gammadelta T cells, normal human skin has resident alphabeta T cells that are also sequenced, and this complicates analysis of the scalp TCR repertoire. Shared TCR sequences between patients were less evident than in mice, which may be partly attributable to HLA diversity in the patient population.

Via the germline V gene, CDR1 is SNHLY and CDR2 FYNNEI. V is pared back by 7 bases and J by 4 bases, with 17 bases lying between the germline termini. The CDR3, cysteine through phenylalanine, is 15 amino acids long. Just CDR3 DNA is preserved here, 45 bases in frame from base 1. Explained via the paper, the time point label denotes: baseline before oral tofacitinib. Lesional scalp punch biopsies and peripheral blood were obtained from alopecia areata patients. PBMCs were isolated by density centrifugation and stained for CD3, CD4 and CD8, after which CD4+ and CD8+ T cells were sorted on a FACSAria. Remarks on this clone: Its antigen remains unidentified. No much larger clone exists at a distance of one base, and base qualities are not known.

Libraries were made using the immunoSEQ multiplex PCR assay. RNA was extracted from all samples and reverse transcribed into cDNA, which served as template for TCR sequencing. SuperScript III was used for first-strand cDNA synthesis, primed with a 2:1 mix of oligo-dT and random hexamers. A synthetic immune receptor repertoire was used to assess amplification bias, and residual bias was removed computationally. Concerning the study's data processing: Raw reads were preprocessed to remove errors, and CDR3 was defined according to IMGT conventions as the region from the conserved cysteine to phenylalanine. Clonality was calculated as 1 minus Shannon entropy normalized by log2 of the number of productive unique TCRs. Scalp TCRbeta sequences were cross-referenced with sorted blood CD4 and CD8 repertoires so that the CD4 or CD8 identity of scalp clones could be inferred. TCRdb provides this immuneACCESS table in a form limited to in-frame rearrangements. Some clones are lacking; in checked studies, under half of them reflect an unresolved V gene, and why the rest are absent is not known. The DNA was the basis for D and trimming; V, J and clone size are from that table. For this sample the table gives under 300,000 clones, of which approximately 61% were detected only once. The ten largest clones represent approximately 1.2% of the sample.

This receptor was identified in a human donor with alopecia areata. The specimen comprised CD4+ T cells sorted from blood, sampled at week 0. Here the chain combines TRBV2 and TRBJ1-5; tentative D gene TRBD1, with 5 bases matching. The CDR3 reads CASITRGTHNQPQHF. The sequenced DNA is TGTGCCAGCATCACCCGCGGGACGCATAATCAGCCCCAGCATTTT. This CDR3, with the reference TRBV2 and TRBJ1-5 proteins standing in past its ends, gives the full variable domain EPEVTQTPSHQVTQMGQEVILRCVPISNHLYFYWYRQILGQKVEFLVSFYNNEISEKSEIFDDQFSVERPDGSNFTLKIRSTKLEDSAMYFCASITRGTHNQPQHFGDGTRLSIL.